This TCR beta chain originates from a study of CD8+ T cells in alopecia areata. The wider study: The study gave treated patients oral tofacitinib at 5 to 10 mg twice daily.

Points on this clone: Its antigen is as yet unknown.

The CDR3 has 14 residues. V gave up 7 bases and J gave up 5 bases; unmatched junction bases: 13. Germline lookup yields CDR1 SQVTM and CDR2 ANQGSEA. Findings and limits, study-wide: How baseline CD8+ expansion relates to response remains uncertain (there was one nonresponder). Tofacitinib significantly decreased scalp clonality and expanded CD8+ clones among top 100.

Treatment defined: oral pan-JAK inhibitor, 5-10 mg twice daily. Separation by sorting yielded CD4+ and CD8+ T cells from PBMCs. It was cDNA, reverse transcribed from extracted RNA, that served as the sequencing template. The table came from immunoSEQ multiplex PCR; TCRdb's copy has only in-frame clones and leaves some out. The sample shows approximately 180,000 clones, 58% of them seen only once. The source of this sequence is a human donor with alopecia areata. The chain uses TRBV29-1 and TRBJ2-5, with 7 nucleotides matching TRBD1. Here the sequenced sample was CD4+ T cells sorted from blood, taken between weeks 55 and 65, from a patient treated with tofacitinib. In DNA, the CDR3 is TGCAGCGGTCGACAGGGTATAAAGGGGGAGACCCAGTACTTC. Residues: CSGRQGIKGETQYF.